The TCR beta chain under discussion was sequenced for a study of blood T cell repertoires in COVID-19. Background on the study: The analysed material was cDNA or gDNA that came from T cells, B-cell-depleted T cells, or PBMCs.

The method was immunoSEQ multiplex PCR; TCRdb's version includes in-frame clones alone and lacks a portion of them. The sample carries 35,000 to 45,000 clones, around 84% recorded once. The CDR3 extends over 14 amino acids. V lost 1 base and J 1 base, leaving 7 bases between the germline ends. Germline values: CDR1 MGHRA, CDR2 YSYEKL. This receptor was taken from a man between 65 and 80 years old with acute or convalescent COVID-19. The gene calls are TRBV4-1 and TRBJ1-2, with D possibly being TRBD1 (5 bases). Sample: peripheral blood. The CDR3 DNA reads as TGCGCCAGCAGCCAAGGACAGTTTAACTATGGCTACACCTTC. Translating gives CASSQGQFNYGYTF.